The 21 T cell receptor beta chains below come from one sample, sequenced in a study of cytomegalovirus exposure and HLA in healthy donors. 13 Jbeta primers and 60 Vbeta primers were used for the PCR. Profiling relied on immunoSEQ multiplex PCR, and the TCRdb table lists in-frame clones only, not all of them. The data show about 230,000 clones, about 89% seen once. Input material: PBMCs. The source of these receptors is a young woman in good health and CMV-seronegative.

The chain recombines TRBV7-2 with TRBJ1-1; no reliable D call. There are 15 residues in the CDR3. Germline values: CDR1 SGHTA, CDR2 FQGNSA. Trimming cost V 1 base and J 7 bases, with 16 bases left between them. Here the CDR3 DNA reads TGTGCCAGCAGCTTAGGTGGTTCGGGGTCAGATGAAGCTTTCTTT. Its translation is CASSLGGSGSDEAFF.

The CDR3 sequence: CASGQGAQTNEKLFF. CDR3 nucleotide sequence: TGTGCCAGCGGACAGGGGGCGCAGACTAATGAAAAACTGTTTTTT. This chain joins TRBV2 and TRBJ1-4; 11 bases align to TRBD1. The germline gives CDR1 SNHLY, CDR2 FYNNEI. The CDR3 is made up of 15 amino acids. J lost 2 bases, V lost 8 bases, and 4 bases had no gene match.

The chain is built from TRBV7-6 and TRBJ1-1; TRBD1 agrees at 8 bases. Germline values: CDR1 SGHVS, CDR2 FNYEAQ. J lost 0 bases, V lost 5 bases, and 5 bases had no gene match. This CDR3 is built from 15 residues. This chain's CDR3 is CASSDRQGMNTEAFF. The CDR3 DNA reads TGTGCCAGCAGCGACCGACAGGGGATGAACACTGAAGCTTTCTTT.

V usage is TRBV7-2 and J usage is TRBJ1-2; D is unclear. The V and J ends lost 1 base and 5 bases respectively, with 8 bases between them. The CDR3 consists of 13 residues. Germline V gene lookup returns CDR1 SGHTA and CDR2 FQGNSA. The CDR3 DNA follows: TGTGCCAGCAGCTTAGACTTACGTTATGGCTACACCTTC. Its protein is CASSLDLRYGYTF.

The chain uses TRBV29-1 and TRBJ1-4, with TRBD1 matching over 7 bases. With V trimmed by 8 bases and J by 14 bases, 20 bases remained unmatched. This CDR3 is 14 amino acids long. Per germline, CDR1 SQVTM and CDR2 ANQGSEA. The CDR3 nucleotides read TGCAGCACCTATTTAGGGGGCGCGGCGGGAAATCTGTTTTTT. Translation gives CSTYLGGAAGNLFF.

This clone appeared a single time. The chain joins TRBV27 to TRBJ1-5; 8 bases align to TRBD1. This CDR3 is built from 14 residues. Per the germline V gene, CDR1 is MNHEY and CDR2 is SMNVEV (reference sequence). The trim removed 2 bases at V and 7 bases at J, leaving 4 bases unmatched. CDR3 residues: CASSLGQGWQPQHF. CDR3 bases: TGTGCCAGCAGTTTAGGACAGGGCTGGCAGCCCCAGCATTTT.

CDR3 sequence: CASSRLQGLAPSEGQYF. The CDR3 DNA is TGTGCCAGCAGCCGACTCCAAGGACTAGCCCCATCCGAGGGGCAGTACTTC. The V and J genes are TRBV27 and TRBJ2-7, with 8 bases that match TRBD2. The CDR3 contains 17 residues. Losses at the gene ends were 6 bases for V and 9 bases for J; bases not matched to a gene: 22. Germline V gene sequence: CDR1 MNHEY, CDR2 SMNVEV (reference sequence).

The chain recombines TRBV7-8 with TRBJ1-4; D is possibly TRBD1 (5 bases). The V end was cut by 4 bases, the J end by 5 bases, with 14 bases between. In germline, CDR1 is SGHVS, CDR2 FQNEAQ. The CDR3 runs to 15 residues. The CDR3 here is CASSSDRNQNEKLFF. For the CDR3, the DNA is TGTGCCAGCAGCTCCGACAGAAACCAGAATGAAAAACTGTTTTTT.

The chain employs TRBV7-2 and TRBJ2-1, with TRBD2 matching 8 bases. Germline lookup yields CDR1 SGHTA and CDR2 FQGNSA. J gave up 2 bases and V 10 bases, and 7 bases lay outside the gene matches. The CDR3 contains 14 residues. As DNA, the CDR3 is TGTGCCAACGCAGCGGGAGCGGCCTACAATGAGCAGTTCTTC. It encodes CANAAGAAYNEQFF.

The rearrangement links TRBV5-6 to TRBJ2-4; D gene unclear. This CDR3 region has 16 residues. V was shortened by 0 bases and J by 2 bases, with 12 bases between the two germline ends. CDR1 is SGHDT, CDR2 YYEEEE, per germline. CDR3 loop: CASSLVGEWPKNIQYF. The CDR3, as DNA: TGTGCCAGCAGCTTGGTAGGAGAATGGCCCAAAAACATTCAGTACTTC.

The chain uses TRBV6-5 and TRBJ1-2; unclear D gene. With 0 bases removed from V and 6 bases from J, the gap between germline ends came to 14 bases. Germline-derived CDR1 and CDR2 are MNHEY and SVGAGI. The CDR3 covers 15 residues. The CDR3 DNA is TGTGCCAGCAGTTACTCGACGGGAGGGAGAAATGGCTACACCTTC. Its protein is CASSYSTGGRNGYTF.

This chain links TRBV7-9 with TRBJ2-1; 9 nucleotides match TRBD2. The CDR3 is made up of 15 amino acids. The V segment lost 5 bases and the J segment 4 bases; nucleotides outside the gene matches: 6. Germline CDR1 SEHNR, CDR2 FQNEAQ (reference sequence). The CDR3 DNA reads as TGTGCCAGCAGCCGCATAGCGGGAGCTTACAATGAGCAGTTCTTC. It codes for CASSRIAGAYNEQFF.

The rearrangement uses TRBV18 and TRBJ2-7; 10 bases agree with TRBD1. The CDR3 is 15 amino acids. Unmatched junction bases numbered 4, after V lost 5 bases and J lost 0 bases. Germline-derived CDR1 and CDR2 are KGHSH and LQKENI. CDR3 region: CASSSGQGSSYEQYF. In nucleotides, the CDR3 is TGTGCCAGCTCATCGGGACAGGGGAGCTCCTACGAGCAGTACTTC. The whole variable domain, remainder taken from reference TRBV18 and TRBJ2-7, is NAGVMQNPRHLVRRRGQEARLRCSPMKGHSHVYWYRQLPEEGLKFMVYLQKENIIDESGMPKERFSAEFPKEGPSILRIQQVVRGDSAAYFCASSSGQGSSYEQYFGPGTRLTVT.

This clone was picked up one time. This chain joins TRBV10-2 and TRBJ1-6; 9 nucleotides align to TRBD1. Germline loops: CDR1 WSHSY, CDR2 SAAADI. The CDR3 is 16 residues long. V dropped 3 bases and J dropped 5; count of bases not matched to a gene: 5. CDR3: CASSEDRGGNNSPLHF. CDR3 in DNA: TGCGCCAGCAGTGAAGACAGGGGGGGAAATAATTCACCCCTCCACTTT.

The V call is TRBV27, the J call TRBJ2-5; tentative D call: TRBD2 (7 bases). TRBJ2-7 matches the DNA end more closely, so the J call is doubtful. CDR1 and CDR2 from the germline V gene are MNHEY and SMNVEV (reference sequence). The CDR3 extends over 16 amino acids. The CDR3 coding sequence is TGTGCCAGCAGTCTTTCGGGGGCGGGAGTAATCTACGAGCAGTACTTC. Its translation: CASSLSGAGVIYEQYF.

The J gene is TRBJ2-1, the V gene TRBV5-1, with 7 nucleotides matching TRBD1. V lost 3 bases and J lost 7; bases outside the gene matches: 1. The CDR3 is 12 amino acids. CDR1 is SGHRS, CDR2 YFSETQ, per germline. The CDR3 DNA follows: TGCGCCAGCAGCTCCAGGGGGAATGAGCAGTTCTTC. This gives the protein CASSSRGNEQFF.

CDR3 coding DNA: TGTGCCTGGAGTGTACTTTACGAGCAGTACTTC. Translating it yields CAWSVLYEQYF. The chain has TRBV30 and TRBJ2-7; D call uncertain. Germline V gene lookup returns CDR1 GTSNPN and CDR2 SVGIG (reference sequence). This CDR3 is 11 amino acids long. V was pared by 0 bases and J by 4 bases, with 4 bases between.

The V and J genes are TRBV6-5 and TRBJ1-2; D remains unclear. The V gene's germline CDR1 is MNHEY and CDR2 SVGAGI. CDR3 size: 15 residues. V lost 6 bases and J lost 7, with 21 bases in between. Here the CDR3 reads CASSDRAGLISGYTF. The DNA for the CDR3 is TGTGCCAGCAGCGATAGGGCGGGTTTAATCAGTGGCTACACCTTC.

The chain employs TRBV27 and TRBJ2-7, with a possible D match to TRBD1 (5 bases). Germline V gene lookup returns CDR1 MNHEY and CDR2 SMNVEV (reference sequence). Deletions cut 7 bases from V and 3 bases from J, with 25 bases between. The CDR3 has 17 residues. In nucleotides, the CDR3 is TGTGCCAGCACCTCAACAATAAGGGGTTTGAGGTTCTACGAGCAGTACTTC. It specifies CASTSTIRGLRFYEQYF.

The chain couples TRBV5-5 to TRBJ1-2, with D perhaps matching TRBD1 (5 bases). The length of the CDR3 is 15 residues. V was trimmed by 5 bases and J by 0 bases, leaving 14 bases between them. The germline gives CDR1 SGHKS, CDR2 YYEKEE (reference sequence). The CDR3 sequence is CASSLMDTPNYGYTF. The CDR3 nucleotides are TGTGCCAGCAGTTTAATGGACACTCCTAACTATGGCTACACCTTC. Combining the CDR3 with reference TRBV5-5 and TRBJ1-2 gives the whole variable domain DAGVTQSPTHLIKTRGQQVTLRCSPISGHKSVSWYQQVLGQGPQFIFQYYEKEERGRGNFPDRFSARQFPNYSSELNVNALLLGDSALYLCASSLMDTPNYGYTFGSGTRLTVV.

This chain joins TRBV5-4 and TRBJ1-1; unclear D gene. Trimming took 4 bases from V and 0 from J, leaving 13 bases between them. The CDR3 covers 15 residues. Germline CDR1 reads SGHNT; CDR2 reads YYREEE (reference sequence). The CDR3 DNA reads as TGTGCCAGCAGCCGCCAGCTAACTATGAACACTGAAGCTTTCTTT. Protein: CASSRQLTMNTEAFF.